One T cell receptor beta chain is described in this entry. Germline V gene sequence: CDR1 SNHLY, CDR2 FYNNEI. V lost 1 base and J lost 8; bases outside the gene matches: 5. This CDR3 region has 14 residues. In the original processing: Reference gene primer amplification yielded estimated nucleated cell counts. Only in-frame clones appear in the TCRdb table, and some are missing; sequencing was by immunoSEQ multiplex PCR. That table gives V, J and clone size, and the DNA gave D and trimming. The table shows about 71,000 clones, with roughly 89% occurring only once. The entry originates in a study of blood T cell repertoires in COVID-19. For the study at large: T cells, B-cell-depleted T cells, or PBMCs provided the cDNA or gDNA that served as material.

This sequence originates from a man younger than 45 with acute or convalescent COVID-19. J is TRBJ1-2 and V is TRBV2; TRBD1 agrees at 9 bases. What was sequenced was peripheral blood. Written as DNA, the CDR3 is TGTGCCAGCAGTGAAGAGGGACAGGGAAGAGGCTACACCTTC. This gives the protein CASSEEGQGRGYTF.